This T cell receptor beta chain was observed in a study of blood T cell repertoires in COVID-19. Study-wide context: The study drew acute and convalescent COVID-19 samples from the United States, Italy and Spain. The cDNA or gDNA used as material had been derived from T cells, B-cell-depleted T cells, or PBMCs.

Authors' data handling: The authors estimated nucleated cell counts from reference gene primer amplification. The assay was immunoSEQ multiplex PCR, and TCRdb's table has in-frame clones only and misses some. The V and J calls and clone size come from that table; D and trimming were worked out from the DNA. The sample has about 55,000 clones, around 86% seen once. V shed 6 bases and J 0 bases; nucleotides not matched to a gene: 6. Germline V gene data show CDR1 as MDHEN and CDR2 as SYDVKM. The CDR3 length is 15 residues. The receptor comes from a man at least 80 years old with acute or convalescent COVID-19. Sequenced input: peripheral blood. The rearrangement links TRBV28 to TRBJ2-3, with 7 bases lining up with TRBD2. The CDR3 DNA sequence: TGTGCCAGCAGCCTTCTAGCGGCTAGCACAGATACGCAGTATTTT. Residues: CASSLLAASTDTQYF.